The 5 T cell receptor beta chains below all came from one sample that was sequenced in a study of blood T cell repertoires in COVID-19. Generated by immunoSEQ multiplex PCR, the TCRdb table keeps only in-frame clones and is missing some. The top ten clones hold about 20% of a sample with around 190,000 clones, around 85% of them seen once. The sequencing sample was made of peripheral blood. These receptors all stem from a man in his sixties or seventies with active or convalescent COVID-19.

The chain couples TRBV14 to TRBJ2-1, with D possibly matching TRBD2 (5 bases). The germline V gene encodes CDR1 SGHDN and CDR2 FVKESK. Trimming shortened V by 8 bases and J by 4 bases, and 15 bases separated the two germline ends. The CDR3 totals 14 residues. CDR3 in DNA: TGTGCCAGCGACCAGCGGCCGGAGTACAATGAGCAGTTCTTC. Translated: CASDQRPEYNEQFF.

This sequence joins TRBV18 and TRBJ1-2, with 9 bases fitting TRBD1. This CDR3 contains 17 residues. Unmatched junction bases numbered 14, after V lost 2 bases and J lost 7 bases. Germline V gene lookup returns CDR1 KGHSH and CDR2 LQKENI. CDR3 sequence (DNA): TGTGCCAGCTCACCAGTTTCGGACAGGGGAATATCGGCTGGCTACACCTTC. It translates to CASSPVSDRGISAGYTF.

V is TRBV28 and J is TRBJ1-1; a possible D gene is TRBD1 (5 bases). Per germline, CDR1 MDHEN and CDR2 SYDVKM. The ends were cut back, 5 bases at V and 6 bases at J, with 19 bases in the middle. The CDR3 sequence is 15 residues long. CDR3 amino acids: CASSGGGVISPEAFF. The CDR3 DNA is TGTGCCAGCAGTGGCGGGGGGGTTATCAGCCCTGAAGCTTTCTTT.

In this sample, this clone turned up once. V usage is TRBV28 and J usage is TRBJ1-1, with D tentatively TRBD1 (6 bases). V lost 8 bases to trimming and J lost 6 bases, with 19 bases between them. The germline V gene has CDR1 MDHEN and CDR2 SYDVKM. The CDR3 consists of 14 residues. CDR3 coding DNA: TGTGCCAGCGGAACAGGGCCCGCCGGCGCTGAAGCTTTCTTT. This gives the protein CASGTGPAGAEAFF.

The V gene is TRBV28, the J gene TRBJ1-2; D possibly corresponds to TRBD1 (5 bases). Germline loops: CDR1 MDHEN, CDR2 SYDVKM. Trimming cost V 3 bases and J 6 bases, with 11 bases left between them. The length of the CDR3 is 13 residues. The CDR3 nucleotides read TGTGCCAGCAGTTTGAGGCAGGGCCATGGCTACACCTTC. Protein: CASSLRQGHGYTF.